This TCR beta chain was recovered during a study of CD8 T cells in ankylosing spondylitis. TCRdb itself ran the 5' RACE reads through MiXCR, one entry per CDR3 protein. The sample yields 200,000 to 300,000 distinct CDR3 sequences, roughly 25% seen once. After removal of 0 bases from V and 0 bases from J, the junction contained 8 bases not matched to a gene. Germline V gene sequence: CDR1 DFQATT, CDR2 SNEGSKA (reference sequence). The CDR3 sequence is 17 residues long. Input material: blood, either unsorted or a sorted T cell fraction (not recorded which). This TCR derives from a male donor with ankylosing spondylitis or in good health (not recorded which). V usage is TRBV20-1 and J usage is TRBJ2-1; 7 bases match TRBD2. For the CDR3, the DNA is TGCAGTGCTAGAGATGTCGGGGGGTCCTCCTCCTACAATGAGCAGTTCTTC. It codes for CSARDVGGSSSYNEQFF.